The sequence of this TCR beta chain was determined in a study of shared clonotypes between healthy human individuals. Overall study findings and caveats: A generally larger estimated richness was seen in naive subsets than in memory subsets. Several donors held about 4.5% of naive CD4 clonotypes in common.

As regards this clone: What it binds is unknown.

The assay was immunoSEQ multiplex PCR, and TCRdb's table has in-frame clones only and misses some. The repertoire includes about 2 million clones, 90% to 95% of them detected once, and 0.13% sits in the top ten. This CDR3 spans 12 amino acids. Per germline, CDR1 SQVTM and CDR2 ANQGSEA. Trimming cost V 6 bases and J 3 bases, with 11 bases left between them. The source of this sequence is a man aged 18 to 35 in good health. The rearrangement links TRBV29-1 to TRBJ1-1, with a possible D match to TRBD1 (6 bases). The sequencing sample was made of naive CD4+ T cells sorted from blood. As for subset: CD45RA+ positively selected. For the CDR3, the DNA is TGCAGCGTCGCATCAGGGGACACTGAAGCTTTCTTT. It is translated as CSVASGDTEAFF.